Sequencing of this T cell receptor (beta chain) was carried out in a study of blood T cell repertoires in COVID-19. Study summary: Specimens from acute and convalescent COVID-19 originated in the United States, Italy and Spain.

With V trimmed by 3 bases and J by 3 bases, 5 bases remained unmatched. Germline V CDR1 and CDR2: MDHEN, SYDVKM. This CDR3 comprises 15 residues. In the authors' workflow: Amplified reference gene primers provided the basis for estimating nucleated cell counts. Only in-frame clones appear in the TCRdb table, and some are missing; sequencing was by immunoSEQ multiplex PCR. D and trimming come from the DNA, and the V and J calls and clone size come from that table. The sample carries approximately 30,000 clones, around 90% recorded once. The material sequenced was peripheral blood. This clonotype was sampled from a man in his 70s with active or convalescent COVID-19. The genes are TRBV28 and TRBJ1-5; 7 bases align to TRBD1. Here the CDR3 DNA reads TGTGCCAGCAGTTTCGGAGGGGGCTTCAATCAGCCCCAGCATTTT. It is translated as CASSFGGGFNQPQHF.